The present T cell receptor (beta chain) was sequenced within a study of cytomegalovirus exposure and HLA in healthy donors. Across the study: Of 398 genotyped donors, more than 70% clustered with self-reported Caucasian donors.

This CDR3 has 11 residues. The J segment lost 5 bases and the V segment lost 11 bases, leaving 5 bases of the junction unmatched. From germline, CDR1 is SNHLY and CDR2 FYNNEI. With regard to this clone: Its antigen is currently unknown.

Study findings and constraints: The authors confirmed in vitro that a few CMV-associated chains were specific for CMV antigens. Most of the TCR beta V segments (in an earlier analysis) were productive either about 90% or about 30% of the time.

Researchers ran the PCR with 60 Vbeta and 13 Jbeta primers. Per the authors' pipeline: Unique TCR beta chains numbered about 80 million in a later analysis, with around 10 million shared. The protocol was immunoSEQ multiplex PCR, while the TCRdb copy is restricted to in-frame clones and leaves out a portion. V and J calls and clone size are those listed in that table; D and trimming were worked out from the DNA. This table holds about 98,000 clones, about two thirds found once. Sample: PBMCs. The rearrangement links TRBV2 to TRBJ1-1, with TRBD1 matching 7 bases. This TCR came from a man between 50 and 59 years old in good health and CMV-seronegative. This CDR3 is CAGGTVTEAFF. The CDR3 DNA sequence: TGTGCCGGAGGGACAGTAACTGAAGCTTTCTTT. The entire variable domain, with the rest obtained from reference TRBV2 and TRBJ1-1, is as follows: EPEVTQTPSHQVTQMGQEVILRCVPISNHLYFYWYRQILGQKVEFLVSFYNNEISEKSEIFDDQFSVERPDGSNFTLKIRSTKLEDSAMYFCAGGTVTEAFFGQGTRLTVV.